This T cell receptor beta chain was sequenced for a study of cytomegalovirus exposure and HLA in healthy donors. In the study overall: An early release of data contained about 85 million unique TCRs, which came from HLA-typed donors.

Study-level findings and limits: Association with HLA alleles at 0.05 false discovery rate was found for roughly 17,000 TCR beta sequences in a later analysis.

Primers: 60 Vbeta forward and 13 Jbeta reverse. The data were produced by immunoSEQ multiplex PCR, yet TCRdb's version contains in-frame clones alone and is incomplete. Of 100,000 to 130,000 clones listed, roughly 80% are singletons. This CDR3 is 17 amino acids long. Germline CDR1 reads PRHDT; CDR2 reads FYEKMQ (reference sequence). V shed 6 bases and J 0 bases; nucleotides not matched to a gene: 9. About this clone: Its antigen is unknown.

V gene TRBV13 combines with J gene TRBJ2-2, with 8 positions matching TRBD2. The sample comprised PBMCs. The receptor was isolated from a man between 25 and 39 years old in good health and CMV-seronegative. The DNA of the CDR3 is TGTGCCAGCAGGCCCGACACTAGCGGATCGAACACCGGGGAGCTGTTTTTT. It specifies CASRPDTSGSNTGELFF. Based on the CDR3 plus reference TRBV13 and TRBJ2-2, the full variable domain is AAGVIQSPRHLIKEKRETATLKCYPIPRHDTVYWYQQGPGQDPQFLISFYEKMQSDKGSIPDRFSAQQFSDYHSELNMSSLELGDSALYFCASRPDTSGSNTGELFFGEGSRLTVL.